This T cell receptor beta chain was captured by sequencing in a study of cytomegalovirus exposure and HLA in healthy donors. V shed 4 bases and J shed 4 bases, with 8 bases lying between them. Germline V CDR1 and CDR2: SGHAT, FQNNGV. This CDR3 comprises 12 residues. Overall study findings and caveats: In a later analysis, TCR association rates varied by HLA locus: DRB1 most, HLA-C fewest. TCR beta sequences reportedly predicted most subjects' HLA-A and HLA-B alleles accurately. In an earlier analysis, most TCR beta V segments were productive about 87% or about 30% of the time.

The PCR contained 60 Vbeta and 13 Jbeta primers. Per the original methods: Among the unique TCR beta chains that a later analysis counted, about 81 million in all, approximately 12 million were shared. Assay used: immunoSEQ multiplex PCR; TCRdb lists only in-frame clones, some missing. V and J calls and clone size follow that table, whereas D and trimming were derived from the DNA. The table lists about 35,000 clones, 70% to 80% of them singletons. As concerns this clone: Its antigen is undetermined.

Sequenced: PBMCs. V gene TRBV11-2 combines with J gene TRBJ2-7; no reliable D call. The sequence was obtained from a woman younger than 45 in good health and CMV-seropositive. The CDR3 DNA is TGTGCCAGCAGCTCTTACGGGTACGAGCAGTACTTC. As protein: CASSSYGYEQYF.